This is a list of T cell receptor beta chains from one sample in a study of T cell repertoires in cytomegalovirus infection. One entry per CDR3 protein, called by TCRdb with MiXCR from the reads. The sample yields 150,000 to 200,000 distinct CDR3 sequences, roughly 9% seen once. The sequenced material came from PBMCs. These receptors were taken from a human donor in good health (CMV status not recorded). Some clones in this sample may be carry-over from other donors' samples. Each CDR3 is given with its conserved first and last residue. A D gene is named only where the DNA matches it firmly. Clone size appears in some rows only: once, few, many, or a class for an expanded clone.

v_call,j_call,d_call,clone_size,cdr3_aa,cdr3_nt
TRBV5-4,TRBJ2-1,TRBD1,many,CASSLGGQISYNEQFF,TGTGCCAGCAGCTTGGGGGGACAGATCTCCTACAATGAGCAGTTCTTC
TRBV7-8,TRBJ1-1,-,-,CASSEPLGWNTEAFF,TGTGCCAGCAGCGAGCCCCTGGGATGGAACACTGAAGCTTTCTTT
TRBV11-2,TRBJ2-3,-,many,CASSSRGGSTDTQYF,TGTGCCAGCAGCTCCCGAGGAGGTAGCACAGATACGCAGTATTTT
TRBV7-2,TRBJ1-4,TRBD1,many,CASSPGTGSSNEKLFF,TGTGCCAGCAGCCCCGGGACAGGGAGTTCTAATGAAAAACTGTTTTTT
TRBV20-1,TRBJ2-5,-,-,CSASRPFQETQYF,TGCAGTGCTAGCCGACCCTTCCAAGAGACCCAGTACTTC
TRBV5-4,TRBJ2-5,-,-,CASSDGSLHEETQYF,TGTGCCAGCAGCGATGGTAGCCTTCACGAAGAGACCCAGTACTTC
TRBV7-2,TRBJ2-7,-,many,CASSFGALEQYF,TGTGCCAGCAGCTTTGGCGCCCTCGAGCAGTACTTC
TRBV19,TRBJ2-2,-,-,CASRSTGNTGELFF,TGTGCCAGTAGGTCTACAGGGAACACCGGGGAGCTGTTTTTT
TRBV6-2/TRBV6-3,TRBJ2-3,-,few,CASRGQTATDTQYF,TGTGCCAGCAGAGGACAGACTGCCACAGATACGCAGTATTTT
TRBV7-2,TRBJ2-2,TRBD2,many,CASSLALRTSENTGELFF,TGTGCCAGCAGCTTAGCGCTTCGGACTAGCGAGAACACCGGGGAGCTGTTTTTT
TRBV12-5,TRBJ2-5,-,many,CASGLVSRIGPEYF,TGTGCTAGTGGTTTGGTATCACGGATAGGCCCCGAGTACTTC
TRBV7-8,TRBJ2-7,-,many,CASSLVGQPVFWQYF,-
TRBV7-2,TRBJ1-3,-,many,CASSLVGPEGAGNTIYF,TGTGCCAGCAGCTTAGTTGGTCCCGAAGGGGCGGGAAACACCATATATTTT
TRBV7-3,TRBJ2-3,TRBD2,many,CASSPYQDSGTSSTQYF,TGTGCCAGCAGCCCCTACCAGGATAGCGGGACCTCGTCTACGCAGTATTTT
TRBV7-2,TRBJ1-5,-,many,CASSVGQLSNQPQHF,TGTGCCAGCAGCGTCGGACAGCTTAGCAATCAGCCCCAGCATTTT
TRBV11-2,TRBJ1-3,-,many,CASSWGARSGNTIYF,TGTGCCAGCAGCTGGGGGGCCAGGTCTGGAAACACCATATATTTT
TRBV19,TRBJ2-7,-,many,CASSSGVYEQYF,TGTGCCAGTAGTTCCGGGGTCTACGAGCAGTACTTC
TRBV2,TRBJ1-6,TRBD1,-,CASSELEGAHSPLHF,TGTGCCAGCAGTGAATTGGAGGGGGCTCATTCACCCCTCCACTTT
TRBV7-2,TRBJ2-7,-,many,CASSLGVEQYF,TGTGCCAGCAGCTTAGGTGTTGAGCAGTACTTC
TRBV30,TRBJ2-3,-,-,CAWSVWGSHTDTQYF,TGTGCCTGGAGTGTATGGGGCAGCCACACAGATACGCAGTATTTT
TRBV20-1,TRBJ2-7,TRBD1,few,CSATIGTGASYEQYF,TGCAGTGCTACCATCGGGACAGGGGCCTCCTACGAGCAGTACTTC
TRBV14,TRBJ1-1,-,-,CASSQYDRMSFF,TGTGCCAGCAGCCAATATGACAGGATGTCTTTCTTT
TRBV12-3/TRBV12-4,TRBJ1-2,TRBD1,-,CASSLGTGGIGYTF,TGTGCCAGCAGTTTGGGGACAGGGGGCATTGGCTACACCTTC
TRBV6-4,TRBJ2-1,TRBD2,-,CASSSFSGSGDEQFF,TGTGCCAGCAGTTCGTTTAGCGGGAGTGGAGATGAGCAGTTCTTC
TRBV2,TRBJ2-2,-,-,CASSGTGKIYTGELFF,TGTGCCAGCAGTGGAACGGGGAAAATATACACCGGGGAGCTGTTTTTT
TRBV15,TRBJ2-6,-,few,CATSSIGTGANVLTF,TGTGCCACCAGCAGTATTGGCACTGGGGCCAACGTCCTGACTTTC
TRBV7-3,TRBJ2-1,-,many,CASSRQAQIRGDNEQFF,TGTGCCAGCAGCCGGCAAGCTCAAATCCGGGGAGACAATGAGCAGTTCTTC
TRBV29-1,TRBJ2-7,TRBD1,-,CSVGGTGLHEQYF,TGCAGCGTTGGAGGGACAGGGCTCCACGAGCAGTACTTC
TRBV6-1,TRBJ2-6,-,many,CASSTTHSGANVLTF,TGTGCCAGCAGTACCACTCACTCTGGGGCCAACGTCCTGACTTTC
TRBV9,TRBJ1-1,-,many,CASSVDVNTEAFF,TGTGCCAGCAGCGTAGACGTAAACACTGAAGCTTTCTTT
TRBV15,TRBJ1-2,-,-,CATSRPRDSQHRNGYTF,TGTGCCACCAGCCGCCCCCGGGACTCACAACATCGGAATGGCTACACCTTC
TRBV5-4,TRBJ2-3,TRBD1,many,CASSLRLRTGRGDTQYF,TGTGCCAGCAGCTTGCGCCTCCGGACAGGGCGGGGAGATACGCAGTATTTT